This TCR beta chain was sequenced for a study of blood T cell repertoires in COVID-19. The overall study: Spain, Italy and the United States supplied samples that represented acute and convalescent COVID-19. Nucleic acid was either cDNA or gDNA, and it came from T cells, B-cell-depleted T cells, or PBMCs.

The CDR3 runs 15 residues. Germline CDR1 MNHNS, CDR2 SASEGT. Trimming took 3 bases from V and 5 from J; bases not matched to a gene: 9. In the original workflow: Counts of nucleated cells, estimated from reference gene primer amplification, were obtained. The table came from immunoSEQ multiplex PCR; TCRdb's copy has only in-frame clones and leaves some out. The DNA gave D and trimming, while V, J and clone size come from that table. The sample includes about 150,000 clones, 65% to 90% of them seen just once. This rearrangement joins TRBV6-1 to TRBJ1-1; 7 bases line up with TRBD1. The TCR sequence derives from a man aged 70-80 years with acute or convalescent COVID-19. Sample: peripheral blood. The CDR3 coding sequence is TGTGCCAGCAGTGAGCAACCAGGGGGGTGGACTGAAGCTTTCTTT. It codes for CASSEQPGGWTEAFF.